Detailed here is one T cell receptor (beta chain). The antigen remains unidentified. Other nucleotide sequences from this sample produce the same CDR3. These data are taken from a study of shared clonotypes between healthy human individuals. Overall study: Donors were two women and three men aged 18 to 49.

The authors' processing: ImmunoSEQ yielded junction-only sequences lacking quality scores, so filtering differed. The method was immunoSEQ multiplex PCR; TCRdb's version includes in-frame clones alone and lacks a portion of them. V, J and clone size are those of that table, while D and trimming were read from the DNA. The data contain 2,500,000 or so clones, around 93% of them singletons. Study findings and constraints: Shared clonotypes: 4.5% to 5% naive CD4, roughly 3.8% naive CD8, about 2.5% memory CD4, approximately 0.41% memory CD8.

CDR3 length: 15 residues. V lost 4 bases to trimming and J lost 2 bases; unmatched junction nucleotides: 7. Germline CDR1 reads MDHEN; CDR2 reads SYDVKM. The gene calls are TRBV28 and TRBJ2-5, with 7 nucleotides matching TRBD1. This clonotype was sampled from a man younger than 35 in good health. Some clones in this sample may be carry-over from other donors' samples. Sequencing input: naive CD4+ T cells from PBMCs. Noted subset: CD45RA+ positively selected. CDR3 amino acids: CASSSPGTAQETQYF. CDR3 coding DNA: TGTGCCAGCAGTTCCCCTGGGACAGCACAAGAGACCCAGTACTTC.